This T cell receptor beta chain was retrieved from a study of blood T cell repertoires in COVID-19. Generated by immunoSEQ multiplex PCR, the TCRdb table keeps only in-frame clones and is missing some. The sample records some 240,000 clones, approximately 83% being singletons. What was sequenced was PBMCs or T cells enriched from blood (not recorded which). The clonotype was recovered from a man aged 45-60 years who had recovered from COVID-19.

The CDR3 DNA reads as TGCGCCAGCAGCCAAGATAATTCGGGGTCAGAGACCCAGTACTTC. Its translation: CASSQDNSGSETQYF. V gene TRBV4-1 combines with J gene TRBJ2-5, with D possibly TRBD2 on 5 matching bases. Germline assignment: CDR1 MGHRA and CDR2 YSYEKL. The V and J ends lost 0 bases and 4 bases respectively, with 12 bases between them. The CDR3 has 15 residues.